This T cell receptor (beta chain) appears in the sequencing data of a study of OX40 agonist ivuxolimab in advanced cancers. On the study more broadly: At 0.01 to 10 mg/kg, ivuxolimab was administered intravenously to patients every 2 weeks. Study results and caveats: In CD8+ T cells, expanded clones were on average more numerous than in CD4+. Undetermined was the antigen specificity of the expanded peripheral T cells.

TCRdb's table, derived via immunoSEQ multiplex PCR, lists solely in-frame clones and lacks some. The data show more than 100,000 clones, 85% to 90% seen once. The table lists this clone with a count of one. The antigen is undetermined. V lost 0 bases and J 7 bases, leaving 10 bases between the germline ends. The length of the CDR3 is 13 residues. CDR1 is LNHNV, CDR2 YYDKDF, per germline (reference sequence). The chain combines TRBV15 with TRBJ2-7; no clear D gene. The specimen was CD4+ or CD8+ T cells sorted from blood, collected in a trial of the OX40 agonist ivuxolimab. The TCR comes from an adult with an advanced solid tumor such as melanoma, head and neck, liver or kidney cancer. This CDR3 is CATSRDQGYEQYF. As DNA, the CDR3 is TGTGCCACCAGCAGAGATCAAGGGTATGAGCAGTACTTC.